These T cell receptor beta chains were read from a single sample in a study of T cell responses to AZD1222 COVID-19 vaccine. The assay was immunoSEQ multiplex PCR, and TCRdb's table has in-frame clones only and misses some. Of more than 80,000 clones in the sample, about 90% were seen once. Specimen: peripheral blood, collected 28 days after the second AZD1222 dose. These TCRs come from an adult who received the AZD1222 COVID-19 vaccine. Each CDR3 is given with its conserved first and last residue. A D gene is named only where the DNA matches it firmly. Clone size is not always given. Where it is, it says once, few, many or a class for expanded clones.

j_call d_call clone_size v_call cdr3_aa cdr3_nt
TRBJ1-1 TRBD1 . TRBV2 CASSNRGLAEAFF TGTGCCAGCAGTAACAGGGGTCTCGCTGAAGCTTTCTTT
TRBJ2-7 TRBD2 . TRBV29-1 CSVEGTSGLEQYF TGCAGCGTTGAGGGGACTAGCGGACTTGAGCAGTACTTC
TRBJ2-7 . . TRBV2 CASRNRDEQYF TGTGCCAGCAGAAACAGGGACGAGCAGTACTTC
TRBJ1-2 . . TRBV5-5 CASSLREGTNYGYTF TGTGCCAGCAGCTTGCGGGAGGGGACTAACTATGGCTACACCTTC
TRBJ1-5 . . TRBV28 CASSRQINQPQHF TGTGCCAGCAGTCGACAGATAAATCAGCCCCAGCATTTT
TRBJ1-4 . . TRBV30 CAWSGGRGTNEKLFF TGTGCCTGGAGTGGAGGGAGGGGAACTAATGAAAAACTGTTTTTT
TRBJ2-7 . . TRBV7-8 CASSSNRVEQYF TGTGCCAGCAGCTCCAACAGGGTCGAGCAGTACTTC
TRBJ2-5 TRBD2 . TRBV6-6 CASSHGTSGGPETQYF TGTGCCAGCAGCCACGGGACTAGCGGGGGCCCAGAGACCCAGTACTTC
TRBJ1-2 . . TRBV19 CASSTRTTAPYGYTF TGTGCCAGTAGTACCCGGACGACGGCTCCCTATGGCTACACCTTC
TRBJ1-6 . . TRBV5-6 CASSLGLGPLHF TGTGCCAGCAGCTTGGGGTTAGGCCCCCTCCACTTT
TRBJ1-2 TRBD1 . TRBV9 CASSPMTDRGYGYTF TGTGCCAGCAGCCCTATGACTGACAGGGGCTATGGCTACACCTTC
TRBJ1-5 . . TRBV19 CASPPGTWGWVNQPQHF TGTGCCAGTCCTCCCGGGACATGGGGATGGGTCAATCAGCCCCAGCATTTT
TRBJ1-2 TRBD1 . TRBV5-1 CASSLNRGNYGYTF TGCGCCAGCAGCTTAAACAGGGGGAACTATGGCTACACCTTC
TRBJ1-1 TRBD1 . TRBV6-5 CASSYSNGQGRAFF TGTGCCAGCAGTTACTCCAACGGACAGGGGAGAGCTTTCTTT
TRBJ1-1 TRBD1 . TRBV6-5 CASRPGGRSDEAFF TGTGCCAGCAGGCCAGGGGGCCGATCGGATGAAGCTTTCTTT
TRBJ1-5 TRBD1 few TRBV2 CASSLTGLNQPQHF TGTGCCAGCAGCCTGACAGGGCTGAATCAGCCCCAGCATTTT
TRBJ1-1 . . TRBV4-3 CASRESGFFSEAFF TGCGCCAGCAGGGAGTCAGGCTTCTTCTCTGAAGCTTTCTTT
TRBJ2-1 . . TRBV19 CASRVRSGSSYNEQFF TGTGCCAGTAGGGTCCGCTCAGGAAGCTCCTACAATGAGCAGTTCTTC
TRBJ1-4 . . TRBV2 CASNGFANEKLFF TGTGCCAGCAACGGGTTCGCTAATGAAAAACTGTTTTTT
TRBJ2-5 TRBD2 . TRBV5-1 CASSTGGGQETQYF TGCGCCAGCAGTACTGGCGGGGGACAAGAGACCCAGTACTTC
TRBJ2-5 . . TRBV2 CASSEIGTLRETQYF TGTGCCAGCAGTGAAATTGGGACTCTTCGGGAGACCCAGTACTTC
TRBJ1-1 . . TRBV6-2/TRBV6-3 CASSPLWGSGHTEAFF TGTGCCAGCAGCCCTCTCTGGGGAAGTGGGCACACTGAAGCTTTCTTT
TRBJ1-2 TRBD1 . TRBV19 CASSTRTGTVYGYTF TGTGCCAGTAGTACCCGGACAGGGACCGTCTATGGCTACACCTTC
TRBJ1-5 . . TRBV19 CASSIRVLQPQHF TGTGCCAGTAGTATCAGGGTGTTGCAGCCCCAGCATTTT
TRBJ2-1 TRBD1 . TRBV10-3 CAIREDRVNEQFF TGTGCCATCAGGGAGGACAGGGTCAATGAGCAGTTCTTC
TRBJ1-1 TRBD1 . TRBV4-3 CASSKTGGDTEAFF TGCGCCAGCAGCAAGACAGGGGGGGACACTGAAGCTTTCTTT
TRBJ1-5 TRBD1 . TRBV7-9 CASSPDRGQGNQPQHF TGTGCCAGCAGCCCAGACAGGGGTCAAGGCAATCAGCCCCAGCATTTT
TRBJ2-7 TRBD1 . TRBV28 CASSLSDRGDYEQYF TGTGCCAGCAGTTTATCGGACAGGGGAGACTACGAGCAGTACTTC
TRBJ2-7 TRBD1 . TRBV11-3 CASSLITGTATYEQYF TGTGCCAGCAGCCTAATTACCGGGACAGCAACCTACGAGCAGTACTTC
TRBJ2-7 . . TRBV5-6 CASSPGRFYEQYF TGTGCCAGCAGCCCCGGACGGTTCTACGAGCAGTACTTC
TRBJ1-1 TRBD1 . TRBV5-4 CASSSTGVGTEAFF TGTGCCAGCAGCTCCACAGGGGTGGGCACTGAAGCTTTCTTT
TRBJ1-2 . . TRBV3-1/TRBV3-2 CASRSGGTANYGYTF TGTGCCAGCCGGTCCGGGGGCACCGCCAACTATGGCTACACCTTC
TRBJ2-5 TRBD1 . TRBV6-1 CASSEGEGGPQETQYF TGTGCCAGCAGTGAAGGGGAAGGGGGCCCCCAAGAGACCCAGTACTTC
TRBJ1-4 . once TRBV28 CVSMGADATNEKLFF TGTGTATCAATGGGGGCCGACGCAACTAATGAAAAACTGTTTTTT
TRBJ2-5 . . TRBV6-1 CASSESWGRETQYF TGTGCCAGCAGTGAAAGTTGGGGCCGGGAGACCCAGTACTTC
TRBJ1-4 . . TRBV3-1/TRBV3-2 CASQSQGKGTEEKLFF TGTGCCAGCCAATCCCAGGGAAAGGGTACGGAGGAAAAACTGTTTTTT
TRBJ1-2 . . TRBV19 CASSIGNNYGYTF TGTGCCAGTAGTATCGGTAATAACTATGGCTACACCTTC
TRBJ1-1 . . TRBV28 CASSTRRPGSTEAFF TGTGCCAGCAGTACCAGGCGACCAGGAAGCACTGAAGCTTTCTTT
TRBJ2-3 TRBD1 medium-sized TRBV19 CASSTTGGSTDTQYF TGTGCCAGTAGTACGACAGGGGGTTCTACAGATACGCAGTATTTT
TRBJ1-1 TRBD1 . TRBV5-6 CASSLLQGMGGTEAFF TGTGCCAGCAGCTTGCTACAGGGGATGGGCGGCACTGAAGCTTTCTTT
TRBJ1-1 . . TRBV6-5 CASSSGREFNTEAFF TGTGCCAGCAGCTCTGGTAGGGAGTTTAACACTGAAGCTTTCTTT
TRBJ1-3 . . TRBV28 CASIEAGTGNTIYF TGTGCCAGCATAGAGGCAGGGACTGGAAACACCATATATTTT
TRBJ2-7 . . TRBV29-1 CSVSGQGDSEQYF TGCAGCGTGTCGGGGCAGGGTGACTCCGAGCAGTACTTC
TRBJ2-7 TRBD2 once TRBV9 CASRGLAGDLPSYEQYF TGTGCCAGTAGGGGACTAGCGGGGGACCTACCATCCTACGAGCAGTACTTC
TRBJ1-5 . few TRBV4-1 CASSHLPGPNQPQHF TGCGCCAGCAGCCATTTGCCCGGGCCGAATCAGCCCCAGCATTTT
TRBJ1-1 . . TRBV4-1 CASSPGGTEAFF TGCGCCAGCAGCCCGGGGGGGACTGAAGCTTTCTTT
TRBJ1-1 . . TRBV10-3 CAIRESSTPNTEAFF TGTGCCATCAGAGAGAGCAGCACACCGAACACTGAAGCTTTCTTT
TRBJ1-2 . . TRBV27 CASSIRIGGTGNYGYTF TGTGCCAGCAGTATTCGAATTGGGGGGACGGGGAACTATGGCTACACCTTC
TRBJ2-2 . . TRBV4-1 CASSPIGVGELFF TGCGCCAGCAGCCCGATAGGGGTCGGGGAGCTGTTTTTT
TRBJ2-3 TRBD2 . TRBV5-1 CASSGLSGGRTDTQYF TGCGCCAGCAGCGGCCTTAGCGGGGGTAGAACAGATACGCAGTATTTT
TRBJ2-7 . . TRBV6-5 CASTSGGTGDYEQYF TGTGCCAGCACATCGGGGGGGACAGGAGACTACGAGCAGTACTTC
TRBJ2-3 . . TRBV4-1 CASSQPSGSTDTQYF TGCGCCAGCAGCCAACCCAGCGGGAGCACAGATACGCAGTATTTT
TRBJ1-1 . . TRBV5-1 CASSSAGTEAFF TGCGCCAGCAGCTCGGCAGGGACTGAAGCTTTCTTT
TRBJ1-1 . . TRBV14 CASSQWGDTEAFF TGTGCCAGCAGCCAATGGGGCGACACTGAAGCTTTCTTT
TRBJ2-7 . . TRBV4-3 CASSQDLGSYEQYF TGCGCCAGCAGCCAAGATTTGGGATCCTACGAGCAGTACTTC